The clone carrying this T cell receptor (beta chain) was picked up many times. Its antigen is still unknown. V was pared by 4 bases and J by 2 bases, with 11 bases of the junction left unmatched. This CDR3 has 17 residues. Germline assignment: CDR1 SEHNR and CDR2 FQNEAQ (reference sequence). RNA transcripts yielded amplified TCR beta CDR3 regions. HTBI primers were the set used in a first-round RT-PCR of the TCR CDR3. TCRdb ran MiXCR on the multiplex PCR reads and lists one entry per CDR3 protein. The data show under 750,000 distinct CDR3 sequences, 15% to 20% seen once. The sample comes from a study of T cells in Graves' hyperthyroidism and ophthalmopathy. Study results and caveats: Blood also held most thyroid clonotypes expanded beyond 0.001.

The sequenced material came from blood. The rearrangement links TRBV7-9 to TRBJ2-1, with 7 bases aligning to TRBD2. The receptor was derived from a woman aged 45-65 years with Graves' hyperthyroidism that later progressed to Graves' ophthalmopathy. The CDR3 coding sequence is TGTGCCAGCAGCTCCCTAGCGGTCCTGACCCCCTACAATGAGCAGTTCTTC. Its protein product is CASSSLAVLTPYNEQFF.